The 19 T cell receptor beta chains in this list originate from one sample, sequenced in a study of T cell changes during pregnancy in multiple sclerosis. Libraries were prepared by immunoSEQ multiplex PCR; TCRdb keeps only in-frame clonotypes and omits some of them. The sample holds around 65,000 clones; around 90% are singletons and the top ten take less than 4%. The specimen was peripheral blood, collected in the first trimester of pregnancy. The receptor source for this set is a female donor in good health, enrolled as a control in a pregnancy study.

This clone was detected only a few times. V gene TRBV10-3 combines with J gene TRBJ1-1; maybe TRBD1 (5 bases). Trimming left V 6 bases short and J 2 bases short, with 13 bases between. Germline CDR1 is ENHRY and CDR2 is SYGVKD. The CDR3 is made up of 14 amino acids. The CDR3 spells CAISRQSFNTEAFF. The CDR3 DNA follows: TGTGCCATCAGCCGACAGTCCTTTAACACTGAAGCTTTCTTT.

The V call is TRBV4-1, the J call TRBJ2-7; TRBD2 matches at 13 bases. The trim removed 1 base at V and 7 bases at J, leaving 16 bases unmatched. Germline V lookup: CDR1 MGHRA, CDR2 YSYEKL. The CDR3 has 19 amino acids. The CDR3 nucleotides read TGCGCCAGCAGCCAAGTCCCGACTAGCGGGAGGATAGTCTCGAGGGAGCAGTACTTC. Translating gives CASSQVPTSGRIVSREQYF.

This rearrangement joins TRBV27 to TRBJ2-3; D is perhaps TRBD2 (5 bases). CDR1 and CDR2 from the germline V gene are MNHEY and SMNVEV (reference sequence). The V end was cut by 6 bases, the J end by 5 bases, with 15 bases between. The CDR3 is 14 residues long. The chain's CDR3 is CASRGRDYLDTQYF. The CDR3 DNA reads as TGTGCCAGCAGGGGTCGGGATTATCTAGATACGCAGTATTTT.

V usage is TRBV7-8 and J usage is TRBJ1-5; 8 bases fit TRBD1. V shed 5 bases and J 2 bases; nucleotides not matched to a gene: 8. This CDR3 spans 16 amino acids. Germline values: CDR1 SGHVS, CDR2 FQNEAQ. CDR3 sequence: CASSPPAGGGNQPQHF. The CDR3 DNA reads TGTGCCAGCAGCCCGCCTGCAGGGGGCGGCAATCAGCCCCAGCATTTT.

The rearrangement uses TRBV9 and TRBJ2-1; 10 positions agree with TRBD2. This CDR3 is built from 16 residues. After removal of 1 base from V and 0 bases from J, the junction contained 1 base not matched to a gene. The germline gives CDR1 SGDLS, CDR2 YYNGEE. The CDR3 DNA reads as TGTGCCAGCAGCGTAACTAGCGGGGTCTCCTACAATGAGCAGTTCTTC. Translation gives CASSVTSGVSYNEQFF.

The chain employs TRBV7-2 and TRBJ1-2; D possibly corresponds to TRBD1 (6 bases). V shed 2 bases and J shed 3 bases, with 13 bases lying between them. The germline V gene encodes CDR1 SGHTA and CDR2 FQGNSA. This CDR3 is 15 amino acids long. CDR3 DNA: TGTGCCAGCAGCTTATGGGGGGGCTTGGACTATGGCTACACCTTC. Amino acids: CASSLWGGLDYGYTF.

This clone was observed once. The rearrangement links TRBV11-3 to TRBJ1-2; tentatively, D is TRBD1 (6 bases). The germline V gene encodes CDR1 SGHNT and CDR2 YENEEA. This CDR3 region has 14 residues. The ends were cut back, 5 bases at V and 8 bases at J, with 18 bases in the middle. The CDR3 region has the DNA TGTGCCAGCAGCCCCGGTTGGGGGCAGGGAGGCTACACCTTC. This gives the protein CASSPGWGQGGYTF.

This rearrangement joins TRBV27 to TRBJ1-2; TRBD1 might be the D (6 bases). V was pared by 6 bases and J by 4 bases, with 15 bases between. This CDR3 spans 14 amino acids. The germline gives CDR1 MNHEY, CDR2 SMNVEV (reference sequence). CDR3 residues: CASSHKQGSYGYTF. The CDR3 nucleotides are TGTGCCAGCAGCCATAAACAGGGATCCTATGGCTACACCTTC.

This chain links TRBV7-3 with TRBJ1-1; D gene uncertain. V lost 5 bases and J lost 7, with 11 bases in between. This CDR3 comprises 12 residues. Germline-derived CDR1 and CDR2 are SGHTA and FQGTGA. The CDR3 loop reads CASSRGIGEAFF. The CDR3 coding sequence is TGTGCCAGCAGCCGAGGGATCGGTGAAGCTTTCTTT.

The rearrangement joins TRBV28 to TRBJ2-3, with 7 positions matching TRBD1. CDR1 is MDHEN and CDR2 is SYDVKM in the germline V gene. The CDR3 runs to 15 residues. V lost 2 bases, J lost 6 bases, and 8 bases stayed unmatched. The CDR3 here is CASSLPAVRGDTQYF. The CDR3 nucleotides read TGTGCCAGCAGTTTACCGGCGGTCAGGGGGGATACGCAGTATTTT. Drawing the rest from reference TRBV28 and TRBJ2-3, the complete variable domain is DVKVTQSSRYLVKRTGEKVFLECVQDMDHENMFWYRQDPGLGLRLIYFSYDVKMKEKGDIPEGYSVSREKKERFSLILESASTNQTSMYLCASSLPAVRGDTQYFGPGTRLTVL.

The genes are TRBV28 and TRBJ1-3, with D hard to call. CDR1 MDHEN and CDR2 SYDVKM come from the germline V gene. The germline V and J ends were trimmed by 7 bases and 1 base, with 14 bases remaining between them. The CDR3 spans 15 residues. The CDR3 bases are TGTGCCAGCACCAGTTCGTTAATTTCTGGAAACACCATATATTTT. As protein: CASTSSLISGNTIYF.

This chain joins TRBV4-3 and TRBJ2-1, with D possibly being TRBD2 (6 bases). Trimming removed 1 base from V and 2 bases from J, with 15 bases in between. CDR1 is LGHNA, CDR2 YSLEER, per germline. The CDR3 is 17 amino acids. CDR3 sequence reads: CASSQVGNSGPYNEQFF. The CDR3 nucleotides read TGCGCCAGCAGCCAAGTGGGAAATAGCGGACCCTACAATGAGCAGTTCTTC.

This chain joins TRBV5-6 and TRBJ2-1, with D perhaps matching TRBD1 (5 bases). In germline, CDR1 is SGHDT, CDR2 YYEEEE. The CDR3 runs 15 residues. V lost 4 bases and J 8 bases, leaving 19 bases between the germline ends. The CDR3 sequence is CASSPPLQGRDEQFF. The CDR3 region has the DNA TGTGCCAGCAGCCCTCCCCTGCAGGGTAGGGATGAGCAGTTCTTC. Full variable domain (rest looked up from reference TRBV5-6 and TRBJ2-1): DAGVTQSPTHLIKTRGQQVTLRCSPKSGHDTVSWYQQALGQGPQFIFQYYEEEERQRGNFPDRFSGHQFPNYSSELNVNALLLGDSALYLCASSPPLQGRDEQFFGPGTRLTVL.

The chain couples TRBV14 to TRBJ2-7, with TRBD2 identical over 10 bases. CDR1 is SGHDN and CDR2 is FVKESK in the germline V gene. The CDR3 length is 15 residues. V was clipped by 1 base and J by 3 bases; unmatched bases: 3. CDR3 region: CASSQASGSLYEQYF. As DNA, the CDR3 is TGTGCCAGCAGCCAAGCTAGCGGGAGCCTCTACGAGCAGTACTTC.

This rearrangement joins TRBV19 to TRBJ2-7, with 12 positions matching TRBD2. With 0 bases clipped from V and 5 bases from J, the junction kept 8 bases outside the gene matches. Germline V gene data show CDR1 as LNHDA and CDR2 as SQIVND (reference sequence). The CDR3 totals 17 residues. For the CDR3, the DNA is TGTGCCAGTAGTATAGAGGCTAGCGGGAGGGCAAGGGACGAGCAGTACTTC. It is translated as CASSIEASGRARDEQYF.

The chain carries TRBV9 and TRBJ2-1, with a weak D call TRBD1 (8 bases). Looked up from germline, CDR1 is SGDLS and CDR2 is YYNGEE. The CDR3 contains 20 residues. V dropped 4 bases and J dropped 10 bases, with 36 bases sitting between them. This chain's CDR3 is CASSRGGGQVLFWSSREQFF. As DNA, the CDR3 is TGTGCCAGCAGCCGGGGAGGGGGACAGGTTTTGTTTTGGAGCTCACGGGAGCAGTTCTTC.

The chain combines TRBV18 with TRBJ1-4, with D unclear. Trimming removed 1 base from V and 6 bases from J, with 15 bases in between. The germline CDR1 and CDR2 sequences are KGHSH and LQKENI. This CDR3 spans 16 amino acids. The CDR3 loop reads CASSPRGPAYDEKLFF. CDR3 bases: TGTGCCAGCTCACCACGCGGGCCAGCCTACGATGAAAAACTGTTTTTT.

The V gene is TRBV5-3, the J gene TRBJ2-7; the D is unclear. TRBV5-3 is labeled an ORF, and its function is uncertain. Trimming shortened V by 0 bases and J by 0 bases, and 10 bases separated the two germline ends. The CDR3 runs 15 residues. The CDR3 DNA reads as TGTGCCAGAAGCTTGGCAGATCGGAGCTCCTACGAGCAGTACTTC. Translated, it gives CARSLADRSSYEQYF.

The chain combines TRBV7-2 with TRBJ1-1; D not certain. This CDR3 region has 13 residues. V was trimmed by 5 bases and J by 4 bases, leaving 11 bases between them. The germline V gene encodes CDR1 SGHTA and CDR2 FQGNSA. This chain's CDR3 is CASSLEPGTEAFF. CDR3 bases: TGTGCCAGCAGCCTGGAACCAGGCACTGAAGCTTTCTTT.